This entry concerns a single TCR beta chain. Antigen unknown. The method was immunoSEQ multiplex PCR; TCRdb's version includes in-frame clones alone and lacks a portion of them. Here the sample spans about 23,000 clones, about 64% being singletons. Trimming removed 10 bases at V and 5 bases at J, with 18 bases between. CDR1 LNHDA and CDR2 SQIVND come from the germline V gene (reference sequence). There are 15 residues in the CDR3. These data belong to a study of cytotoxic CD8 clonotypes in ibrutinib-treated CLL. Study background: Ten to eleven relapsed/refractory, some 14 treatment-naive; some 18 IGHV unmutated.

Whole-study results and caveats: Baseline values of clonality outstripped age-matched healthy donors and followed circulating CD8+ T-cell counts.

The chain couples TRBV19 to TRBJ1-6; no reliable D call. This receptor was taken from a human donor with chronic lymphocytic leukemia. This sample comprised PBMCs, obtained after 24 months of ibrutinib treatment. The CDR3: CATKDLIKNNSPLHF. The CDR3 DNA is TGTGCCACGAAGGACCTGATTAAAAATAATTCACCCCTCCACTTT.